These 30 T cell receptor beta chains originate from one sample sequenced in a study of identical twins. MiXCR, applied by TCRdb to the 5' RACE reads, yields one record per CDR3 protein. Of 500,000 to 550,000 distinct CDR3 sequences in the sample, 20% to 25% were seen once. These data also featured in a second study, about yellow fever vaccine responses in identical twins.

Sequencing input: CD4+ T cells sorted from blood. These receptors were collected from a woman aged 18 to 35 in good health.

In this sample, this clonotype turned up a few times. This chain uses TRBV3-1 with TRBJ1-5, with TRBD1 as a possible D gene (5 bases). CDR1 and CDR2 (germline): LGHDT, YNNKEL (reference sequence). The length of the CDR3 is 17 residues. V was trimmed by 0 bases and J by 1 base, leaving 13 bases between them. Here the CDR3 DNA reads TGTGCCAGCAGCCAAGATTGGGCAGGGAGAAGCAATCAGCCCCAGCATTTT. Translation gives CASSQDWAGRSNQPQHF.

This clonotype has only a few counts. Written as DNA, the CDR3 is TGTGCCAGCAGCCTAACTGAGAGGGAAGCTTTCTTT. It yields the protein CASSLTEREAFF. J is TRBJ1-1 and V is TRBV3-1; D call uncertain. Trimming stripped 4 bases from V and 8 bases from J, with 11 bases between. The germline V gene encodes CDR1 LGHDT and CDR2 YNNKEL (reference sequence). This CDR3 is built from 12 residues.

This clonotype appeared a few times. The chain links TRBV11-1 to TRBJ2-5; 9 nucleotides align to TRBD2. CDR3 length: 18 amino acids. V lost 4 bases to trimming and J lost 4 bases; unmatched junction nucleotides: 16. Germline CDR1 is SGHAT and CDR2 is FQDESV (reference sequence). This chain's CDR3 is CASSSPVIAGAPGETQYF. Written as DNA, the CDR3 is TGTGCCAGCAGCTCCCCCGTGATAGCGGGAGCCCCGGGAGAGACCCAGTACTTC.

This clonotype occurred a few times. This rearrangement joins TRBV2 to TRBJ2-2; D is possibly TRBD1 or TRBD2 (5 bases each). The CDR3 spans 15 residues. Germline lookup yields CDR1 SNHLY and CDR2 FYNNEI. V lost 6 bases to trimming and J lost 1 base, with 12 bases between them. This chain's CDR3 is CASRGVSGNTGELFF. The CDR3 DNA reads as TGTGCCAGCAGGGGGGTTTCAGGGAACACCGGGGAGCTGTTTTTT.

The chain employs TRBV5-1 and TRBJ2-1; D is perhaps TRBD1 (5 bases). CDR3 length equals 16 residues. The V end lost 4 bases, the J end lost 1 base, and 15 bases lay between the germline ends. Germline CDR1 and CDR2: SGHRS and YFSETQ. Written as DNA, the CDR3 is TGCGCCAGCAGCCCTGGTCAGGGTGCGTCCTACAATGAGCAGTTCTTC. Its translation: CASSPGQGASYNEQFF.

This clonotype was picked up a small number of times. This sequence joins TRBV5-1 and TRBJ2-7; D might be TRBD1 or TRBD2, each matching 5 bases. The CDR3 consists of 14 residues. CDR1 is SGHRS, CDR2 YFSETQ, per germline. Between the trimmed V and J ends, which lost 3 bases and 6 bases, there was a span of 16 bases. CDR3 residues: CASSYGDGLGEQYV. In nucleotides, the CDR3 is TGCGCCAGCAGCTACGGGGACGGCTTGGGCGAGCAGTACGTC.

This clonotype was seen a handful of times. The chain joins TRBV20-1 to TRBJ2-7; TRBD2 matches at 15 bases. Trimming at V came to 6 bases and at J to 2 bases, leaving 5 bases not matched to a gene. CDR3 length equals 15 residues. CDR1 and CDR2 from the germline V gene are DFQATT and SNEGSKA (reference sequence). CDR3 loop: CSAMGLAGGAYEQYF. For the CDR3, the DNA is TGCAGTGCCATGGGACTAGCGGGAGGCGCCTACGAGCAGTACTTC.

The chain links TRBV7-9 to TRBJ2-5; D remains ambiguous. CDR3 length: 14 residues. V lost 3 bases to trimming and J lost 5 bases, with 13 bases between them. Germline-derived CDR1 and CDR2 are SEHNR and FQNEAQ (reference sequence). The CDR3 spells CASSLVPRSETQYF. In DNA form, the CDR3 reads TGTGCCAGCAGCTTGGTACCTCGTTCGGAGACCCAGTACTTC.

V is TRBV24-1 and J is TRBJ2-2, with D unresolved. Germline V gives CDR1 KGHDR, CDR2 SFDVKD. V gave up 5 bases and J gave up 2 bases, with 11 bases separating them. This CDR3 region has 15 residues. The CDR3: CATSALHPNTGELFF. In DNA form, the CDR3 reads TGTGCCACCAGTGCACTGCACCCCAACACCGGGGAGCTGTTTTTT.

This rearrangement joins TRBV12-3 or TRBV12-4 to TRBJ1-1; D possibly corresponds to TRBD1 (5 bases). V lost 1 base and J lost 11, with 17 bases in between. The CDR3 totals 14 residues. The CDR3 DNA follows: TGTGCCAGCAGTTTAGAGACACCCTCCAAGGGGGCTTTCTTT. Protein: CASSLETPSKGAFF.

This clonotype was counted ten times or more. V is TRBV10-3 and J is TRBJ2-5; the match to TRBD1 covers 11 bases. This CDR3 is 15 amino acids long. V was pared by 7 bases and J by 3 bases, with 7 bases of the junction left unmatched. Looked up from germline, CDR1 is ENHRY and CDR2 is SYGVKD. The CDR3 spells CAINSGTGGKETQYF. For the CDR3, the DNA is TGTGCCATCAACTCCGGGACAGGGGGAAAAGAGACCCAGTACTTC.

V and J are TRBV4-2 and TRBJ1-1; D uncertain. This CDR3 comprises 14 residues. Trimming took off 7 bases at V and 3 bases at J, with 15 bases between the two ends. Germline-derived CDR1 and CDR2 are LGHNA and YNFKEQ. The CDR3 DNA follows: TGTGCCAGCAAGCAGGAACCTGGCTACACTGAAGCTTTCTTT. Protein: CASKQEPGYTEAFF.

The chain combines TRBV7-8 with TRBJ2-3, with 10 bases that match TRBD2. With V trimmed by 4 bases and J by 0 bases, 4 bases remained unmatched. Germline assignment: CDR1 SGHVS and CDR2 FQNEAQ. The CDR3 consists of 16 residues. CDR3 nucleotides: TGTGCCAGCAGCTCACCGGGACTAGCGAGCACAGATACGCAGTATTTT. This gives the protein CASSSPGLASTDTQYF.

The chain links TRBV2 to TRBJ2-7, with TRBD1 matching over 9 bases. This CDR3 contains 15 residues. Germline V gene lookup returns CDR1 SNHLY and CDR2 FYNNEI. Unmatched junction bases numbered 5, after V lost 0 bases and J lost 5 bases. The CDR3 coding sequence is TGTGCCAGCAGTGAAGCGGGGACAGGGAGGGACGAGCAGTACTTC. As protein: CASSEAGTGRDEQYF.

This clonotype was counted only a few times. This chain uses TRBV20-1 with TRBJ2-5, with TRBD2 matching 9 bases. Germline assignment: CDR1 DFQATT and CDR2 SNEGSKA (reference sequence). CDR3 length: 15 residues. The ends lost 5 bases at V and 2 bases at J; junction bases unmatched: 9. The CDR3 DNA reads TGCAGTGCTGGTGGACTAGCGAATCTGCAAGAGACCCAGTACTTC. Amino acid sequence: CSAGGLANLQETQYF.

As to this clonotype: The junction departs from the called germline gene at one end, perhaps through a read error. The chain employs TRBV20-1 and TRBJ2-1; TRBD1 matches at 9 bases. The CDR3 has 18 amino acids. From germline, CDR1 is DFQATT and CDR2 SNEGSKA (reference sequence). CDR3 protein: CCARAVAGTGKTYNEQFF. CDR3 nucleotide sequence: TGCTGTGCTAGGGCAGTGGCCGGGACAGGGAAAACCTACAATGAGCAGTTCTTC.

This clonotype was seen more than once but under ten times. This sequence joins TRBV29-1 and TRBJ2-5; 7 bases are shared with TRBD2. CDR1 SQVTM and CDR2 ANQGSEA come from the germline V gene. The CDR3 sequence is 12 residues long. The junction had 3 bases not matched to a gene; V was cut back by 3 bases and J by 5 bases. DNA for the CDR3: TGCAGCGTTGACGCGGGAGTGGAGACCCAGTACTTC. Translating gives CSVDAGVETQYF.

In its sample, this clonotype was seen a few times. This chain uses TRBV12-3 or TRBV12-4 with TRBJ1-5; tentatively, D is TRBD1 (5 bases). V was trimmed by 4 bases and J by 7 bases, leaving 17 bases between them. The CDR3 is made up of 15 amino acids. CDR3 DNA: TGTGCCAGCAGTTCAGGAGGGGCTTTTGGACAGCCCCAGCATTTT. It specifies CASSSGGAFGQPQHF.

This sequence joins TRBV7-2 and TRBJ2-7; the D is unclear. Germline assignment: CDR1 SGHTA and CDR2 FQGNSA. V shed 2 bases and J shed 2 bases, with 10 bases lying between them. The CDR3 loop spans 14 amino acids. The DNA of the CDR3 is TGTGCCAGCAGCTTACAGGTTTATCCCTACGAGCAGTACTTC. It translates to CASSLQVYPYEQYF. Looking up the rest from reference TRBV7-2 and TRBJ2-7 gives the full variable domain: GAGVSQSPSNKVTEKGKDVELRCDPISGHTALYWYRQSLGQGLEFLIYFQGNSAPDKSGLPSDRFSAERTGGSVSTLTIQRTQQEDSAVYLCASSLQVYPYEQYFGPGTRLTVT.

With regard to this clonotype: The junction shows a germline mismatch at one end, possibly a read error. The V gene is TRBV4-1, the J gene TRBJ2-1; 14 bases align to TRBD2. The CDR3 runs 16 residues. The germline gives CDR1 MGHRA, CDR2 YSYEKL. The CDR3 nucleotides read TGCGCCAGCAGCCAAGATTTAACCGGGACTAGCGGGAGTTGGTCCTTC. Protein sequence: CASSQDLTGTSGSWSF.

This chain connects TRBV6-1 to TRBJ2-7; D is perhaps TRBD2 (6 bases). CDR1 and CDR2 from the germline V gene are MNHNS and SASEGT. V was clipped by 4 bases and J by 2 bases, with 15 bases between them. CDR3 length equals 15 residues. The CDR3 loop reads CASSGLLAPTYEQYF. CDR3 nucleotide sequence: TGTGCCAGCAGTGGCCTACTAGCCCCTACCTACGAGCAGTACTTC.

The chain uses TRBV5-1 and TRBJ2-5, with a weak D call TRBD2 (5 bases). Germline assignment: CDR1 SGHRS and CDR2 YFSETQ. The CDR3 runs to 19 residues. The V gene lost 0 bases and the J gene lost 0 bases, with 21 bases spanning the gap. In nucleotides, the CDR3 is TGCGCCAGCAGCTTGGCCGACCTAGCCCTCACAGTGTACCAAGAGACCCAGTACTTC. The encoded protein is CASSLADLALTVYQETQYF.

V and J are TRBV2 and TRBJ1-1, with a possible D match to TRBD1 (5 bases). Germline lookup yields CDR1 SNHLY and CDR2 FYNNEI. V was cut by 4 bases and J by 4 bases, with 13 bases left in between. The CDR3 is made up of 14 amino acids. The CDR3 spells CASSAWGGSTEAFF. The CDR3 coding sequence is TGTGCCAGCAGTGCCTGGGGGGGTAGCACTGAAGCTTTCTTT.

This clonotype has just a few counts. The V gene is TRBV12-3 or TRBV12-4, the J gene TRBJ1-1, with TRBD1 identical over 7 bases. The CDR3 is 15 residues long. The V and J ends lost 6 bases and 1 base, in that order; junction bases with no gene match: 8. The CDR3 DNA sequence: TGTGCCAGCAGGGTGACAGGGAATGGGAACACTGAAGCTTTCTTT. Translating gives CASRVTGNGNTEAFF.

This chain links TRBV20-1 with TRBJ2-7; 13 bases map to TRBD2. Trimming at V came to 6 bases and at J to 4 bases, leaving 6 bases not matched to a gene. The CDR3 runs to 14 residues. Germline V gives CDR1 DFQATT, CDR2 SNEGSKA (reference sequence). Written as DNA, the CDR3 is TGCAGTGCATCCCGGACTAGCGGGGGTTACGAGCAGTACGTC. It translates to CSASRTSGGYEQYV.

This clonotype has just a few counts. The chain is built from TRBV11-2 and TRBJ2-1, with TRBD2 identical over 11 bases. The J segment lost 6 bases and the V segment lost 5 bases, leaving 9 bases of the junction unmatched. In germline, CDR1 is SGHAT, CDR2 FQNNGV. The CDR3 consists of 16 residues. The CDR3 nucleotides are TGTGCCAGCAGCCCCCGGGGACTAGCGGAGGTCAATGAGCAGTTCTTC. It is translated as CASSPRGLAEVNEQFF.

The chain uses TRBV27 and TRBJ1-1; weak D call: TRBD1 (5 bases). V was shortened by 5 bases and J by 5 bases, with 12 bases between the two germline ends. The CDR3 sequence is 13 residues long. Germline V CDR1 and CDR2: MNHEY, SMNVEV (reference sequence). The CDR3 DNA reads as TGTGCCAGCAGTCACAGGTTAGGGACTGAAGCTTTCTTT. Protein product: CASSHRLGTEAFF.

The rearrangement joins TRBV14 to TRBJ2-2; D might be TRBD1 (5 bases). The CDR3 loop spans 16 amino acids. Germline V gene data show CDR1 as SGHDN and CDR2 as FVKESK. V dropped 4 bases and J dropped 6 bases, with 18 bases sitting between them. CDR3 DNA sequence: TGTGCCAGCAGCCTATGGCAGGGCGTTCAGTCCGGGGAGCTGTTTTTT. Protein product: CASSLWQGVQSGELFF.

This clonotype was counted a few times. This rearrangement joins TRBV7-2 to TRBJ2-4; 11 bases line up with TRBD2. Trimming removed 4 bases from V and 3 bases from J; junction bases left unmatched: 5. CDR3 length: 16 residues. Looked up from germline, CDR1 is SGHTA and CDR2 is FQGNSA. This CDR3 is CASSSLAGGLKNIQYF. In DNA form, the CDR3 reads TGTGCCAGCAGCTCCTTAGCGGGAGGGCTCAAAAACATTCAGTACTTC.

The chain links TRBV4-1 to TRBJ2-4; 8 bases are shared with TRBD1. The germline V gene encodes CDR1 MGHRA and CDR2 YSYEKL. The ends lost 3 bases at V and 0 bases at J; junction bases unmatched: 7. The CDR3 has 17 amino acids. The CDR3 DNA follows: TGCGCCAGCAGCCAGGTGGGGACAGGTTCAGCCAAAAACATTCAGTACTTC. This sequence encodes CASSQVGTGSAKNIQYF.